A single sample gave rise to the 17 T cell receptor beta chains below, sequenced in a study. The data were produced by immunoSEQ multiplex PCR, yet TCRdb's version contains in-frame clones alone and is incomplete. The profile covers about 68,000 clones, with roughly 95% appearing a single time and roughly 4% taken by the ten largest. The sequencing sample was made of PBMCs. The receptors shown here come from a man between 35 and 55 years old with rheumatoid arthritis.

The count of this clone is one. The gene calls are TRBV19 and TRBJ1-1; D may be TRBD1 (6 bases). Deletions cut 9 bases from V and 7 bases from J, with 15 bases between. This CDR3 is 12 amino acids long. CDR1 and CDR2 (germline): LNHDA, SQIVND (reference sequence). The CDR3 DNA is TGTGCCAGCTTCACCGGGACAAGTGAAGCTTTCTTT. Amino acid sequence: CASFTGTSEAFF.

The rearrangement uses TRBV27 and TRBJ2-1; D perhaps matches TRBD2 (5 bases). The V end lost 5 bases, the J end lost 6 bases, and 8 bases lay between the germline ends. Germline V lookup: CDR1 MNHEY, CDR2 SMNVEV (reference sequence). The CDR3 is 12 amino acids. The CDR3 DNA reads as TGTGCCAGCAGTGTAAGCGGCAATGAGCAGTTCTTC. Translation: CASSVSGNEQFF.

The V call is TRBV5-1, the J call TRBJ2-5; D is uncertain. Trimming left V 3 bases short and J 1 base short, with 7 bases between. Per the germline V gene, CDR1 is SGHRS and CDR2 is YFSETQ. CDR3 length: 13 residues. The CDR3 nucleotides read TGCGCCAGCAGCTCGGGTGGCCAAGAGACCCAGTACTTC. It encodes CASSSGGQETQYF.

This chain joins TRBV6-5 and TRBJ1-1; D is unclear. The CDR3 has 13 residues. The V and J ends lost 2 bases and 4 bases respectively, with 8 bases between them. The germline gives CDR1 MNHEY, CDR2 SVGAGI. The CDR3 spells CASSYRGGTEAFF. The CDR3 DNA reads TGTGCCAGCAGTTACCGGGGTGGCACTGAAGCTTTCTTT.

J is TRBJ2-1 and V is TRBV27; D gene unclear. With 6 bases removed from V and 8 bases from J, the gap between germline ends came to 11 bases. Germline loops: CDR1 MNHEY, CDR2 SMNVEV (reference sequence). This CDR3 comprises 12 residues. The CDR3 DNA reads as TGTGCCAGCAGCTCACGGGTTGATGAGCAGTTCTTC. This encodes CASSSRVDEQFF.

The chain uses TRBV5-6 and TRBJ2-5; the D is unclear. V was shortened by 1 base and J by 0 bases, with 10 bases between the two germline ends. Germline V gives CDR1 SGHDT, CDR2 YYEEEE. There are 15 residues in the CDR3. Here the CDR3 DNA reads TGTGCCAGCAGCTTGAACAGACCCTACCAAGAGACCCAGTACTTC. It specifies CASSLNRPYQETQYF.

In this sample, this clone turned up once. The chain couples TRBV9 to TRBJ2-7; no clear D. With 3 bases removed from V and 1 base from J, the gap between germline ends came to 14 bases. Germline assignment: CDR1 SGDLS and CDR2 YYNGEE. The length of the CDR3 is 15 residues. The CDR3 loop reads CASSATAARSYEQYF. CDR3 nucleotide sequence: TGTGCCAGCAGCGCCACGGCCGCACGATCCTACGAGCAGTACTTC.

This chain joins TRBV5-3 and TRBJ2-7; 8 nucleotides match TRBD1. TRBV5-3 is designated an ORF whose function remains uncertain. Unmatched junction bases numbered 9, after V lost 5 bases and J lost 2 bases. The CDR3 has 15 amino acids. The chain's CDR3 is CARRLPGQGTYEQYF. CDR3 in DNA: TGTGCCAGAAGATTGCCCGGACAGGGTACCTACGAGCAGTACTTC.

The chain employs TRBV28 and TRBJ1-6; D is undetermined. Trimming removed 6 bases from V and 10 bases from J, with 7 bases in between. The CDR3 covers 11 residues. Germline CDR1 reads MDHEN; CDR2 reads SYDVKM. The CDR3 region has the DNA TGTGCCAGCAGAAGTGGATCACCCCTCCACTTT. This sequence encodes CASRSGSPLHF.

The gene calls are TRBV15 and TRBJ2-3; TRBD1 might be the D (6 bases). The germline V and J ends were trimmed by 1 base and 7 bases, with 27 bases remaining between them. Germline CDR1 is LNHNV and CDR2 is YYDKDF (reference sequence). The CDR3 is 19 residues long. The CDR3 coding sequence is TGTGCCACCAGCAGAGTGCGTCTAGGACAGATGGGGGTAAGGAATACGCAGTATTTT. Its protein product is CATSRVRLGQMGVRNTQYF.

This rearrangement joins TRBV12-5 to TRBJ1-1; 9 nucleotides align to TRBD1. Germline assignment: CDR1 LGHNT and CDR2 FRNRAP. The V segment lost 6 bases and the J segment 0 bases; nucleotides outside the gene matches: 5. The CDR3 is 15 amino acids. Written as DNA, the CDR3 is TGTGCTAGTGGGACCGGGACAGGGATGAACACTGAAGCTTTCTTT. Translated, it gives CASGTGTGMNTEAFF. Filled out from reference TRBV12-5 and TRBJ1-1, the complete variable domain reads DARVTQTPRHKVTEMGQEVTMRCQPILGHNTVFWYRQTMMQGLELLAYFRNRAPLDDSGMPKDRFSAEMPDATLATLKIQPSEPRDSAVYFCASGTGTGMNTEAFFGQGTRLTVV.

This rearrangement joins TRBV7-9 to TRBJ2-7; possible D gene TRBD2, 5 bases. V lost 1 base and J 3 bases, leaving 13 bases between the germline ends. Germline V gene data show CDR1 as SEHNR and CDR2 as FQNEAQ (reference sequence). CDR3 size: 15 residues. The CDR3: CASSLDPGVDYEQYF. The CDR3 bases are TGTGCCAGCAGCTTAGACCCCGGGGTCGACTACGAGCAGTACTTC.

The chain couples TRBV15 to TRBJ2-2; weak D call: TRBD2 (5 bases). Trimming pared 6 bases from V and 7 bases from J, leaving 15 bases between. Per the germline V gene, CDR1 is LNHNV and CDR2 is YYDKDF (reference sequence). The CDR3 covers 14 residues. DNA for the CDR3: TGTGCCACCAGTCGTGGACTGGGCGTCGGGGAGCTGTTTTTT. This sequence encodes CATSRGLGVGELFF.

This chain links TRBV5-6 with TRBJ1-5, with a tentative D call TRBD1 (6 bases). The CDR3 length is 16 residues. Germline V CDR1 and CDR2: SGHDT, YYEEEE. Trimming pared 3 bases from V and 1 base from J, leaving 14 bases between. The chain's CDR3 is CASSYYRESSNQPQHF. The CDR3 DNA follows: TGTGCCAGCAGCTATTACAGGGAATCCAGCAATCAGCCCCAGCATTTT.

The chain has TRBV4-3 and TRBJ2-1, with unresolved D. V gave up 4 bases and J gave up 6 bases, with 13 bases separating them. The CDR3 has 14 residues. Looked up from germline, CDR1 is LGHNA and CDR2 is YSLEER. CDR3 sequence reads: CASSLAGSPNEQFF. The CDR3 coding sequence is TGCGCCAGCAGCCTCGCAGGCTCTCCCAATGAGCAGTTCTTC.

The CDR3 DNA follows: TGTGCCAGCAGCGGGGCCGGCGCGGGATCCTATGGCTACACCTTC. Translating it yields CASSGAGAGSYGYTF. The rearrangement joins TRBV6-5 to TRBJ1-2; possible D gene TRBD1, 5 bases. Germline-derived CDR1 and CDR2 are MNHEY and SVGAGI. The CDR3 sequence is 15 residues long. Trimming left V 6 bases short and J 4 bases short, with 18 bases between.

The chain joins TRBV30 to TRBJ1-6; the D gene is possibly TRBD1 (6 bases). The V and J ends lost 1 base and 10 bases respectively, with 11 bases between them. The V gene's germline CDR1 is GTSNPN and CDR2 SVGIG (reference sequence). This CDR3 region has 13 residues. CDR3 loop: CAWSAGGGSPLHF. In DNA, the CDR3 is TGTGCCTGGAGTGCCGGGGGCGGCTCACCCCTCCACTTT.